This is a list of T cell receptor beta chains from one sample in a study. TCRdb ran MiXCR on the 5' RACE reads and lists one entry per CDR3 protein. The sample yields around 50,000 distinct CDR3 sequences, about 26% seen once. The sequenced material came from tumor-infiltrating Tregs sorted from the breast tumor. The receptors here all came from a female donor with breast cancer. CDR3s include the opening cysteine and the closing phenylalanine or tryptophan. D genes are given only for firm matches. Expanded clones are given a class, and other clones once, few, many or no size at all.

clone size	V gene	D gene	J gene	CDR3 DNA	CDR3 protein
-	TRBV11-3	-	TRBJ2-1	TGTGCCAGCAGCTTGGCTCCTCTTAGGGAGCAGTTCTTC	CASSLAPLREQFF
-	TRBV20-1	-	TRBJ2-5	TGCAGTGCTTGGAGAGGCCTAAGAGAGACCCAGTACTTC	CSAWRGLRETQYF
-	TRBV5-1	-	TRBJ2-5	TGCACCAGCAGCTTCGGACAGTCCGGGGAGACCCAGTACTTC	CTSSFGQSGETQYF
few	TRBV6-2/TRBV6-3	-	TRBJ1-1	TGTGCCAGCAGTTACTTTCCTACAGGGTCGGATACTGAAGCTTTCTTT	CASSYFPTGSDTEAFF
many	TRBV20-1	-	TRBJ1-5	TGCAGTGCCCAGGGTACCAATCAGCCCCAGCATTTT	CSAQGTNQPQHF
-	TRBV20-1	TRBD1	TRBJ2-7	TGCAGTGCTAGACTGACAGGGGTCTCCTACGAGCAGTACTTC	CSARLTGVSYEQYF
-	TRBV3-1	TRBD2	TRBJ2-3	TGTGCCAGCGCCCGGGCGGGAGCAGATACGCAGTATTTT	CASARAGADTQYF
-	TRBV7-8	-	TRBJ2-7	TGTGCCAGCAGCTTAGAAGAGCGCTCCCACGAGCAGTACTTC	CASSLEERSHEQYF
few	TRBV7-2	TRBD1	TRBJ1-2	TGTGCCAGCAGCTTACCCCGGACAGGGGCCTACACGGGCTACACCTTC	CASSLPRTGAYTGYTF
few	TRBV27	-	TRBJ2-5	TGTGCCAGCAGTTTTAGTCGGGGTCTTGGAGAGACCCAGTACTTC	CASSFSRGLGETQYF